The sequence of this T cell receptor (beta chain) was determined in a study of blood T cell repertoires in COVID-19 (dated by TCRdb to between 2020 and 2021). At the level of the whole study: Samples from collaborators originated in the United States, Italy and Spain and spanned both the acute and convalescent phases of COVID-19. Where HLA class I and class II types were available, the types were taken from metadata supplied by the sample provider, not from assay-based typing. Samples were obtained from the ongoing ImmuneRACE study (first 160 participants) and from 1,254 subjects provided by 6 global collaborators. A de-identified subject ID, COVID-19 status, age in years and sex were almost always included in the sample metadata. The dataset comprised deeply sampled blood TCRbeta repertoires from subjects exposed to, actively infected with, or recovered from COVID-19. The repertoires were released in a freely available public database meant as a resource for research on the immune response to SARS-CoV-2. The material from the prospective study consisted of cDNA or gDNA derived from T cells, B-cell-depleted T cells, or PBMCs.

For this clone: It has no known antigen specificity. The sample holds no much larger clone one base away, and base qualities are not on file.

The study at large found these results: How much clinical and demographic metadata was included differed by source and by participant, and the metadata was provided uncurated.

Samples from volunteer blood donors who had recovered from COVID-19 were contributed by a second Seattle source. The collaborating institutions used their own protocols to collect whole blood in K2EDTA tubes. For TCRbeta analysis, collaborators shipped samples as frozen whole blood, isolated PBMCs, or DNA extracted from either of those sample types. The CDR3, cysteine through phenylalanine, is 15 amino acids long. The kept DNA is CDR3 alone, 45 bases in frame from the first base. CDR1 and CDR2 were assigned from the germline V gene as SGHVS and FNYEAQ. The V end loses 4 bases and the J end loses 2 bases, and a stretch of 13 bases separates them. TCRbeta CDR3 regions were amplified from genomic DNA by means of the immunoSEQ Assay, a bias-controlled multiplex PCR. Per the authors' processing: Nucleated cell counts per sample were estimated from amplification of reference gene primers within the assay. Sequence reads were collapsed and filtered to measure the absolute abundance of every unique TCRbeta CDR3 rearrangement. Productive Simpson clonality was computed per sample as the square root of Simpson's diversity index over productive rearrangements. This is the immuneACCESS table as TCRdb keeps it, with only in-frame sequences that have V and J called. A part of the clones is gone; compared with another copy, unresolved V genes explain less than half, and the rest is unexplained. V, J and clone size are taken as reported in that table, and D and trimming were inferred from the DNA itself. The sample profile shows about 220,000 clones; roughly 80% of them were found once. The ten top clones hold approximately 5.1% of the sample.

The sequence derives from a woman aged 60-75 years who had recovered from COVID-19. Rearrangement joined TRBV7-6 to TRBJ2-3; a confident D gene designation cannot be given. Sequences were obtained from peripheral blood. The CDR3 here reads CASSSRQDFTDTQYF. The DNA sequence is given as TGTGCCAGCAGCTCACGTCAGGATTTCACAGATACGCAGTATTTT.